What follows is one TCR beta chain and its context. These data are taken from a study of blood T cell repertoires in COVID-19. Turning to the study itself: Whether acute or convalescent, the COVID-19 samples came from the United States, Italy and Spain.

The germline V gene encodes CDR1 LNHDA and CDR2 SQIVND (reference sequence). The CDR3 contains 15 residues. With 3 bases clipped from V and 2 bases from J, the junction kept 5 bases outside the gene matches. In the source study's methods: Reference gene primers were amplified, and this amplification served to estimate nucleated cell counts. TCRdb's copy holds only in-frame clones and misses some; the assay was immunoSEQ multiplex PCR. The V and J calls and clone size come from that table; D and trimming were worked out from the DNA. This repertoire shows approximately 81,000 clones, roughly 91% found once; its top ten account for around 1.2%.

This receptor was taken from a woman in her forties or fifties with acute COVID-19. This chain joins TRBV19 and TRBJ2-3, with TRBD1 matching over 7 bases. The sample comprised PBMCs or T cells enriched from blood (not recorded which). CDR3 bases: TGTGCCAGTAGTATCCACGACAGGGTCACAGATACGCAGTATTTT. It encodes CASSIHDRVTDTQYF. The full variable domain, its missing parts supplied by reference TRBV19 and TRBJ2-3, is DGGITQSPKYLFRKEGQNVTLSCEQNLNHDAMYWYRQDPGQGLRLIYYSQIVNDFQKGDIAEGYSVSREKKESFPLTVTSAQKNPTAFYLCASSIHDRVTDTQYFGPGTRLTVL.